The T cell receptor beta chain described here comes from a study of CD8 T cells in ankylosing spondylitis. The study's findings and limits: Ankylosing spondylitis blood appeared to be characterized by a TCR beta motif of fewer than ten highly homologous variants.

V was trimmed by 1 base and J by 5 bases, leaving 23 bases between them. CDR1 is DFQATT and CDR2 is SNEGSKA in the germline V gene (reference sequence). This CDR3 contains 17 residues. From the 5' RACE reads, TCRdb called clonotypes with MiXCR, one entry per CDR3 protein. The data hold roughly 490,000 distinct CDR3 sequences, with 5.3% observed a single time. This clonotype was found many times. Its antigen is unidentified. The chain combines TRBV20-1 with TRBJ1-2; D is perhaps TRBD1 (5 bases). Sequencing used blood, either unsorted or a sorted T cell fraction (not recorded which). This TCR was recovered from a male donor with ankylosing spondylitis. The CDR3 coding sequence is TGCAGTGCTAGAGTCCTAAACCGGGACGGCATTGCTTATGGCTACACCTTC. Protein: CSARVLNRDGIAYGYTF.